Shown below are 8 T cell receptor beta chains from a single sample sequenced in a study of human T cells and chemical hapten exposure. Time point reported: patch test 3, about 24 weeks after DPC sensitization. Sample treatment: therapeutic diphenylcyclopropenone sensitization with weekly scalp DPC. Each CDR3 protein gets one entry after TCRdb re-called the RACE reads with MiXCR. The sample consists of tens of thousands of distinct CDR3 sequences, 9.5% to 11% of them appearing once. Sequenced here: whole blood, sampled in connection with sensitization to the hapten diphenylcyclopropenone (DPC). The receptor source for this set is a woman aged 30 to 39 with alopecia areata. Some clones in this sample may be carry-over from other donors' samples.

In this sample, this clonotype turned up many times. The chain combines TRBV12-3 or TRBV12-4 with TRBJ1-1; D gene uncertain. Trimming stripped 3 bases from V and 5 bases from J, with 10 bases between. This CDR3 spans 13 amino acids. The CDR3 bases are TGTGCCAGCAGTTTCGGCACTCGGACTGAAGCTTTCTTT. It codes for CASSFGTRTEAFF.

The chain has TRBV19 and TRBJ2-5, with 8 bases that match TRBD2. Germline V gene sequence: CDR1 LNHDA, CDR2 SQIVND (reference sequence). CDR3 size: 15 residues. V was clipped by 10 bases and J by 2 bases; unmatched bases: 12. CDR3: CATSLKVAGQETQYF. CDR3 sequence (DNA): TGTGCCACCTCACTTAAGGTAGCGGGGCAAGAGACCCAGTACTTC. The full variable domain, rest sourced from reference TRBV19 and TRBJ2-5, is DGGITQSPKYLFRKEGQNVTLSCEQNLNHDAMYWYRQDPGQGLRLIYYSQIVNDFQKGDIAEGYSVSREKKESFPLTVTSAQKNPTAFYLCATSLKVAGQETQYFGPGTRLLVL.

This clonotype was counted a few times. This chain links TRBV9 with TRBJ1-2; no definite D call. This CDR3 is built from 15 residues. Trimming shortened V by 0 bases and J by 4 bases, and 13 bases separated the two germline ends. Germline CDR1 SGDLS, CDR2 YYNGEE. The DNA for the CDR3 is TGTGCCAGCAGCGTAGATCAAACAGTTTTCTATGGCTACACCTTC. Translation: CASSVDQTVFYGYTF.

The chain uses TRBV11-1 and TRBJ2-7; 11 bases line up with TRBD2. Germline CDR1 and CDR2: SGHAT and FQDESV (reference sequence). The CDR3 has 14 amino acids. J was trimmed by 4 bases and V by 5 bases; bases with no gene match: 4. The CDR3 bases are TGTGCCAGCAGCGGAACTAGCGGGGGATACGAGCAGTACTTC. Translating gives CASSGTSGGYEQYF.

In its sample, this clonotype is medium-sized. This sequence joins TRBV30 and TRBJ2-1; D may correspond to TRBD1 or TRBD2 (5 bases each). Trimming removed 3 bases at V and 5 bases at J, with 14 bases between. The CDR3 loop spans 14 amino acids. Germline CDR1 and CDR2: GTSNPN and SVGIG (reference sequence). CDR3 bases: TGTGCCTGGAGCAGAACGTTGGGGGACAATGAGCAGTTCTTC. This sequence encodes CAWSRTLGDNEQFF. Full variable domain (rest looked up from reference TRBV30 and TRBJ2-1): SQTIHQWPATLVQPVGSPLSLECTVEGTSNPNLYWYRQAAGRGLQLLFYSVGIGQISSEVPQNLSASRPQDRQFILSSKKLLLSDSGFYLCAWSRTLGDNEQFFGPGTRLTVL.

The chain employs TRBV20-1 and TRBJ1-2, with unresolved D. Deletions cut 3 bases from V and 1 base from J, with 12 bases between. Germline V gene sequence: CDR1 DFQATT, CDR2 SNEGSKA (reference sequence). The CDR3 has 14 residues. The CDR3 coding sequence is TGCAGTGCTAGGTTCCGGGAGGGTAACTATGGCTACACCTTC. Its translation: CSARFREGNYGYTF.

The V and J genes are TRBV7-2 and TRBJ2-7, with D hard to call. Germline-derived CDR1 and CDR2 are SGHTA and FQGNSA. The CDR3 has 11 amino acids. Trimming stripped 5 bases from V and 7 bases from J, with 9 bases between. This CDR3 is CASSVVGEQYF. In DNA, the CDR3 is TGTGCCAGCAGCGTGGTCGGAGAGCAGTACTTC.

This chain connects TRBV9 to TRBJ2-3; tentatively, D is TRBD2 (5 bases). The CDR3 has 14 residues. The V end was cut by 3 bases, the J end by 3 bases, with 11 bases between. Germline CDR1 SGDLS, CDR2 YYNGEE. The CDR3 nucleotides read TGTGCCAGCAGCGCCAGCGGTTCAACAGATACGCAGTATTTT. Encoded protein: CASSASGSTDTQYF.